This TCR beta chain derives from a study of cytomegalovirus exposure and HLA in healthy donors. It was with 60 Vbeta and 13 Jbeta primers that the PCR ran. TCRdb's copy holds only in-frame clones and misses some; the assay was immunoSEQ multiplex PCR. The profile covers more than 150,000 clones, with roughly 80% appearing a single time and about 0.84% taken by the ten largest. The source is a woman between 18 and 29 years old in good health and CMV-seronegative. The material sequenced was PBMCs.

As DNA, the CDR3 is TGCGCCAGCAGCTTAACGACCGACAGGGCTACTGAAGCTTTCTTT. Translated: CASSLTTDRATEAFF. The chain is built from TRBV5-1 and TRBJ1-1, with 7 positions matching TRBD1. Germline-derived CDR1 and CDR2 are SGHRS and YFSETQ. V dropped 2 bases and J dropped 5; count of bases not matched to a gene: 9. The CDR3 is 15 residues long.